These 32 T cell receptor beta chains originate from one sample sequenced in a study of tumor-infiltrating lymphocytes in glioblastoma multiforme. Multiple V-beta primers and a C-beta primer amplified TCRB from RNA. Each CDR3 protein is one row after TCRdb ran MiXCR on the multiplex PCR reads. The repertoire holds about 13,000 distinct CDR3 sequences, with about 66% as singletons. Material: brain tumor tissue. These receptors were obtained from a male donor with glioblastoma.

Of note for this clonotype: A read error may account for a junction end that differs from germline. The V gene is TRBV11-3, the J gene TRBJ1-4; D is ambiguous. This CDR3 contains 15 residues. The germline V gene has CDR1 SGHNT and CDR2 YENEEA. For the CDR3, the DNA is TGTGCCAGCAGCTATCGACGGATTGTGAATGAAAAACTGCTTTTT. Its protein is CASSYRRIVNEKLLF.

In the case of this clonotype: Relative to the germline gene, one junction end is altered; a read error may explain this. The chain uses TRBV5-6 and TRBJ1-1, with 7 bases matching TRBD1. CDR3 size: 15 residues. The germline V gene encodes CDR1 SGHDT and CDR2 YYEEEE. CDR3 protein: CTSSLALDRATEASF. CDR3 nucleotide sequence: TGTACCAGCAGCTTGGCCTTAGACAGGGCCACTGAAGCTTCCTTT.

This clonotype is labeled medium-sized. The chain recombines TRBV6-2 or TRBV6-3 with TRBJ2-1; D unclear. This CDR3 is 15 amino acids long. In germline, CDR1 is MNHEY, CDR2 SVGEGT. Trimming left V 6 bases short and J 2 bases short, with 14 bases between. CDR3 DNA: TGTGCCAGCAGCAGCCCGAGAGTTACCTACAATGAGCAGTTCTTC. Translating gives CASSSPRVTYNEQFF.

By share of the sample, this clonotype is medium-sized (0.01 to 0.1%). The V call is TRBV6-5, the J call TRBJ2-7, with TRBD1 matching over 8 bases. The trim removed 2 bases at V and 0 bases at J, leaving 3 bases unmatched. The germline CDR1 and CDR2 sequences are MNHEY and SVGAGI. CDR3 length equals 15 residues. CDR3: CASSYGGQASYEQYF. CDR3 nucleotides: TGTGCCAGCAGTTACGGGGGACAGGCCTCCTACGAGCAGTACTTC.

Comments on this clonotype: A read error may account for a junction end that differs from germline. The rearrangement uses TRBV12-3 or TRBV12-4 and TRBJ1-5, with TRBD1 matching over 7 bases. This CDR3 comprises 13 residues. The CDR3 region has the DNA TGTGCCAGCAGTTTAACAGGGGATCAGCCCCAGCACTTT. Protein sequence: CASSLTGDQPQHF.

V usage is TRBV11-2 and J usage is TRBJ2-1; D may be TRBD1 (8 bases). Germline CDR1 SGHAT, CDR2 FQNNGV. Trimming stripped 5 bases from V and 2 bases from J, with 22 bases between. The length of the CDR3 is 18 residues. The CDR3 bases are TGTGCCAGCAGCCGCAACAGGGGGGCTAGCGGAACCTACAATGAGCAGTTCTTC. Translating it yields CASSRNRGASGTYNEQFF.

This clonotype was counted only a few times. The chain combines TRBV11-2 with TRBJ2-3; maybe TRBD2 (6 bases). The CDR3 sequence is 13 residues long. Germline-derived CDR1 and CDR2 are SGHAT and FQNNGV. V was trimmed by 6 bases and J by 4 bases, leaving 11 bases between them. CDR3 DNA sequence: TGTGCCAGCAGGTTCCCGGGAGCAGATACGCAGTATTTT. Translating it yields CASRFPGADTQYF.

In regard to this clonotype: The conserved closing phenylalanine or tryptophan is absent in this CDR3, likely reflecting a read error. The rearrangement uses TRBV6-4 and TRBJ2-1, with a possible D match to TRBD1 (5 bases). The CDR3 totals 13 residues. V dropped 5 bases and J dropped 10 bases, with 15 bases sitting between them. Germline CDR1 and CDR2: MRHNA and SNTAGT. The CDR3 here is CASSNLEAGEQFL. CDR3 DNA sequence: TGTGCCAGCAGTAACCTCGAGGCAGGGGAGCAGTTCCTC.

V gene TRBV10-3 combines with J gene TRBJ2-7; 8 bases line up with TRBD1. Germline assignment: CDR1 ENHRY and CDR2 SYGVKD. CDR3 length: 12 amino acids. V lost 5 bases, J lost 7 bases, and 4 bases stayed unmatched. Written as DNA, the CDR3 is TGTGCCATCAGTCAGGGACAGGCAGAGCAGTACGTC. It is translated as CAISQGQAEQYV.

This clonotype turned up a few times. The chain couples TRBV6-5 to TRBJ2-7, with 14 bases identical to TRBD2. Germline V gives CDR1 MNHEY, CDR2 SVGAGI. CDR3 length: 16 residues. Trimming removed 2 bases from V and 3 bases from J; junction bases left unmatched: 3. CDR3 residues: CASSYQGLAGVYEQYF. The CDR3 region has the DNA TGTGCCAGCAGTTACCAGGGACTAGCGGGAGTCTACGAGCAGTACTTC.

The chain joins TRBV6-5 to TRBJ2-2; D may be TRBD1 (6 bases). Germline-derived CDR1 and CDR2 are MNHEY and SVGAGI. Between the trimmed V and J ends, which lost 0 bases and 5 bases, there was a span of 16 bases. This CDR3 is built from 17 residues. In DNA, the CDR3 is TGTGCCAGCAGTTACTCGTCTAGGGGGACATCGACCGGGGAGCTGTTTTTT. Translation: CASSYSSRGTSTGELFF.

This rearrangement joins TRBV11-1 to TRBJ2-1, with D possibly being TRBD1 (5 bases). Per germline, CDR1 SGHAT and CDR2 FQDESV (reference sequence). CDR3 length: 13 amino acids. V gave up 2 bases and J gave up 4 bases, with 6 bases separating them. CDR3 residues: CASSLQGYNEQFF. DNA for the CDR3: TGTGCCAGCAGCTTACAGGGTTACAATGAGCAGTTCTTC. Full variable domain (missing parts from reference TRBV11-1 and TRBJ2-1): EAEVAQSPRYKITEKSQAVAFWCDPISGHATLYWYRQILGQGPELLVQFQDESVVDDSQLPKDRFSAERLKGVDSTLKIQPAELGDSAMYLCASSLQGYNEQFFGPGTRLTVL.

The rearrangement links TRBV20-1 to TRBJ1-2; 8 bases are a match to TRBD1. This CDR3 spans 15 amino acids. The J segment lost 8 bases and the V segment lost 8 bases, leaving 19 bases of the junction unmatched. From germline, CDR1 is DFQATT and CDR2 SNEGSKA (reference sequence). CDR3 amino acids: CSLLETGDVTGGYTF. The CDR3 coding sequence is TGCAGTTTGCTTGAGACAGGGGATGTCACTGGGGGCTACACCTTC.

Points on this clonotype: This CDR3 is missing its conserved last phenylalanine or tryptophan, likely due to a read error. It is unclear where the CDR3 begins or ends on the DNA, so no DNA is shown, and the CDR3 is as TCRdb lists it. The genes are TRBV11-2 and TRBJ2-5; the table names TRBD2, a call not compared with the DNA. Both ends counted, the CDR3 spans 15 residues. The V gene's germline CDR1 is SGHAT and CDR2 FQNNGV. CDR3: CASSLFGGPSKTQCL.

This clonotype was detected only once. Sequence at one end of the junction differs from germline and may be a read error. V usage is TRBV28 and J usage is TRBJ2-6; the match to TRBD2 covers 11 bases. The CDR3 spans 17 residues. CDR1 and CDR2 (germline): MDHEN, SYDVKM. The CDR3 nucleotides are TGTGCCAGCAGGAAGCTAGCGGGAGGTCTTGGGGCCAACGTCCTGTCTTTC. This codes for CASRKLAGGLGANVLSF.

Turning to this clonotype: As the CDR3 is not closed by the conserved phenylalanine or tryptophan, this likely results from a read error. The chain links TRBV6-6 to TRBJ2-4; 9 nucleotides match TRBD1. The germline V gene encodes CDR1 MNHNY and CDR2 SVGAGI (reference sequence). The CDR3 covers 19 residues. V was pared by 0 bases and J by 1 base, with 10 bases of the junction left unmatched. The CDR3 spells CASSYSKGQGARAKNIQYL. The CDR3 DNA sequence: TGTGCCAGCAGTTACTCAAAGGGACAGGGTGCGCGGGCCAAAAACATTCAGTACCTC.

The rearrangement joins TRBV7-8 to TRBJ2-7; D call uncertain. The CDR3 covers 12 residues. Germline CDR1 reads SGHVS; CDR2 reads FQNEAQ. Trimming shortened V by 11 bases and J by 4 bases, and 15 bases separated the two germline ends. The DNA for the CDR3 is TGTGCCGGCATCTTAGTAGGGTACGAGCAGTACTTC. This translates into CAGILVGYEQYF.

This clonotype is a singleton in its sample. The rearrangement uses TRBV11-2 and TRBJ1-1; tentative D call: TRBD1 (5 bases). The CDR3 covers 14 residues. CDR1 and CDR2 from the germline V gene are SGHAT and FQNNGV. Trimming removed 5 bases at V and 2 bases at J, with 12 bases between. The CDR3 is CASSLDRHNTEAFF. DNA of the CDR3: TGTGCCAGCAGCCTTGACAGACATAACACTGAAGCTTTCTTT.

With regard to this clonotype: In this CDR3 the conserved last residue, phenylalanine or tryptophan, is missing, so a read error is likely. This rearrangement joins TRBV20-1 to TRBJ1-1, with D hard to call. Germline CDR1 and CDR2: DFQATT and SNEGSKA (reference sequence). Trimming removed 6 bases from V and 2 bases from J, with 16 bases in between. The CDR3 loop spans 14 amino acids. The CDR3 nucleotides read TGCAGTGCGTCGAGACTGGGAGTAAACACTGAAGCTTTCGTT. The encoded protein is CSASRLGVNTEAFV.

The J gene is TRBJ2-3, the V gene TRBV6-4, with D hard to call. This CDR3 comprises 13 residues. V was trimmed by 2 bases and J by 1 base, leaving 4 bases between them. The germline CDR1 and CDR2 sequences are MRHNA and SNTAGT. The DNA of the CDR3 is TGTGCCAGCAGTGACGGGGGCACAGATACGCAGTATTTT. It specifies CASSDGGTDTQYF.

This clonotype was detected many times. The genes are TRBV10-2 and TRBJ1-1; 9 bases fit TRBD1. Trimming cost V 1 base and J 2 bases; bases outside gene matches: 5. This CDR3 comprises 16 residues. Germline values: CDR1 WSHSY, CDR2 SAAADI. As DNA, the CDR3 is TGCGCCAGCAGTGAGTGGGGACAGGGAGGAAACACTGAAGCTTTCTTT. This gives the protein CASSEWGQGGNTEAFF.

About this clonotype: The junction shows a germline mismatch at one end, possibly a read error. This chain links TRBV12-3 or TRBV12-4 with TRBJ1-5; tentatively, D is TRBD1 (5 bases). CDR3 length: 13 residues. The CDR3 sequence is CASSLTRGQPQHF. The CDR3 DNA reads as TGTGCCAGCAGTTTAACAAGGGGTCAGCCCCAACATTTT.

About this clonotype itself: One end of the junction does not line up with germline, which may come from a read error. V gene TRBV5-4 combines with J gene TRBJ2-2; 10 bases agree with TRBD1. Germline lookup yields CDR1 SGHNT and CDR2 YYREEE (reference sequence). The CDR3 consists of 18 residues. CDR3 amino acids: CTSSTDRDRGVDTGKLFF. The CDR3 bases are TGTACCAGCAGCACCGACCGGGACAGGGGTGTGGACACCGGGAAGCTGTTTTTT. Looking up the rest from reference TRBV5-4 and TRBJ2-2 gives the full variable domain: ETGVTQSPTHLIKTRGQQVTLRCSSQSGHNTVSWYQQALGQGPQFIFQYYREEENGRGNFPPRFSGLQFPNYSSELNVNALELDDSALYLCTSSTDRDRGVDTGKLFFGEGSRLTVL.

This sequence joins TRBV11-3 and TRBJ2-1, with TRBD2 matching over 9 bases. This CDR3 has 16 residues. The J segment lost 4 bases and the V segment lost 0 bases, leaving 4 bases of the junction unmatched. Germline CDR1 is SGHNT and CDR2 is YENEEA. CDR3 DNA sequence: TGTGCCAGCAGCTTAGATAGCGGGAGCGGTTACAATGAGCAGTTCTTC. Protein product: CASSLDSGSGYNEQFF. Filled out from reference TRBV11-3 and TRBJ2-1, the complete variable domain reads EAGVVQSPRYKIIEKKQPVAFWCNPISGHNTLYWYLQNLGQGPELLIRYENEEAVDDSQLPKDRFSAERLKGVDSTLKIQPAELGDSAVYLCASSLDSGSGYNEQFFGPGTRLTVL.

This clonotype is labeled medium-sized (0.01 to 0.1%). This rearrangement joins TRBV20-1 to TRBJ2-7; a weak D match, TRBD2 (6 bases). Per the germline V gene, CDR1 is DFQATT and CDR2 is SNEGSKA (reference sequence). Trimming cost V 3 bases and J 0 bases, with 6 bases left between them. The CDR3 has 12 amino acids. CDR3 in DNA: TGCAGTGCTAGGACTAGCTCCTACGAGCAGTACTTC. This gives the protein CSARTSSYEQYF.

The CDR3 loop reads CASSSPGDWGYTF. The CDR3 DNA reads as TGTGCCAGCAGTTCCCCCGGGGACTGGGGCTACACCTTC. The chain combines TRBV6-5 with TRBJ1-2; a weak D match, TRBD1 (5 bases). V was clipped by 4 bases and J by 8 bases, with 14 bases between them. The V gene's germline CDR1 is MNHEY and CDR2 SVGAGI. The CDR3 has 13 residues.

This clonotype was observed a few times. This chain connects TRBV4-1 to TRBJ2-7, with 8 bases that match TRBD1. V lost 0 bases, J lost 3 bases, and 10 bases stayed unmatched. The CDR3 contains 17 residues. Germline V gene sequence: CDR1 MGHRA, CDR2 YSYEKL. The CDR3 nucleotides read TGCGCCAGCAGCCAAGACCGGAGGGGGACAGGACGCTACGAGCAGTACTTC. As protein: CASSQDRRGTGRYEQYF.

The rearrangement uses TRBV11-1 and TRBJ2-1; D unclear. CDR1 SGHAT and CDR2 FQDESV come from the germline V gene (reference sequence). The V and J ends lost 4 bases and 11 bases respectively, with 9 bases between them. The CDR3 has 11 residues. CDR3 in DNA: TGTGCCAGCAGCTCCGTCGATAAGCAGTTCTTC. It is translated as CASSSVDKQFF.

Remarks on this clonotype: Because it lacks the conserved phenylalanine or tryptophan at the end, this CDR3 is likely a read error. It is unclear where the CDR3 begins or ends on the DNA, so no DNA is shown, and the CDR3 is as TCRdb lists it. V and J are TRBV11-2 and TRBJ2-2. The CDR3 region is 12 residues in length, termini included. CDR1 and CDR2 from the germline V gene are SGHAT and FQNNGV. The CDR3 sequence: CTSIQNTGELSL.

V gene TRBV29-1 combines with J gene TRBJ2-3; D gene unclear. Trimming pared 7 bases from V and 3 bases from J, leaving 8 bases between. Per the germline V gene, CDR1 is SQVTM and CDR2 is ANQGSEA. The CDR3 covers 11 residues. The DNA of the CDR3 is TGCAGCGCCTCGCGGACAGATACGCAGTATTTT. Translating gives CSASRTDTQYF.

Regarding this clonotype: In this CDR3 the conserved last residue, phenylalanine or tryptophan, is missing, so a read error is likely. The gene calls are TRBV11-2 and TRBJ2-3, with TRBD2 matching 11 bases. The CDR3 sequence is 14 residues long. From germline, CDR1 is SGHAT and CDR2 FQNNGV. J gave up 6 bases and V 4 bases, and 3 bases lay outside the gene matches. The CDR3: CASSSLAGEDTQYS. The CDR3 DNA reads TGTGCCAGCAGCTCACTAGCGGGGGAGGATACGCAGTATTCT.

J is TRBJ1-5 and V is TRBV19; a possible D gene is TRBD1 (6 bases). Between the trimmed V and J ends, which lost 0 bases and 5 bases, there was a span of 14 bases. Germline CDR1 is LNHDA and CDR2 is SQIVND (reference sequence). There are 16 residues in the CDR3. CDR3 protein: CASSIDLGGTYQPQHF. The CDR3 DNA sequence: TGTGCCAGTAGTATAGATCTAGGGGGGACGTATCAGCCCCAGCATTTT.